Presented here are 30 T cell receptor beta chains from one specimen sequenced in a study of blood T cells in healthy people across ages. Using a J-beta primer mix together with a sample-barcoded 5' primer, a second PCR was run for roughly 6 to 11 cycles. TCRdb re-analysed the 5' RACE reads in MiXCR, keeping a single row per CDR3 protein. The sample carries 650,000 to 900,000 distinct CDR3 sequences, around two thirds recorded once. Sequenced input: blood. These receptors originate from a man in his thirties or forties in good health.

The CDR3 DNA reads TGTGCCAGCAGTCCCCGGGGAGGGGCGACTGAAGCTTTCTTT. Its translation: CASSPRGGATEAFF. This rearrangement joins TRBV12-3 or TRBV12-4 to TRBJ1-1, with D perhaps matching TRBD1 (5 bases). This CDR3 contains 14 residues. Trimming pared 5 bases from V and 5 bases from J, leaving 15 bases between.

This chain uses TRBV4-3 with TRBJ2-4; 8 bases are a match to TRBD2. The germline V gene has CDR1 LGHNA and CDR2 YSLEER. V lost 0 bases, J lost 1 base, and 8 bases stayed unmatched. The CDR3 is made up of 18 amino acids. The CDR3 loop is CASSQDLTGGAAKNIQYF. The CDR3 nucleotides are TGCGCCAGCAGCCAAGATCTCACCGGGGGGGCTGCCAAAAACATTCAGTACTTC.

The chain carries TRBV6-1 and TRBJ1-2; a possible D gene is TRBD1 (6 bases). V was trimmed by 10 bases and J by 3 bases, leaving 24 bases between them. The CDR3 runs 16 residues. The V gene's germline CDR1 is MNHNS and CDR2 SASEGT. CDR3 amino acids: CATLSEGDAGDYGYTF. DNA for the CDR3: TGTGCCACTCTATCGGAGGGTGACGCAGGGGACTATGGCTACACCTTC.

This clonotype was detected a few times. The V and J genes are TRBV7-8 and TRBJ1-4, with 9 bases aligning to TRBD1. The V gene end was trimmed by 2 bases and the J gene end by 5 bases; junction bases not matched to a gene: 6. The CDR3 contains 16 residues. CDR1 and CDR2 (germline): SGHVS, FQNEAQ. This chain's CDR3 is CASSLTRGTGNEKLFF. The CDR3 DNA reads TGTGCCAGCAGCTTAACAAGAGGGACAGGGAATGAAAAACTGTTTTTT.

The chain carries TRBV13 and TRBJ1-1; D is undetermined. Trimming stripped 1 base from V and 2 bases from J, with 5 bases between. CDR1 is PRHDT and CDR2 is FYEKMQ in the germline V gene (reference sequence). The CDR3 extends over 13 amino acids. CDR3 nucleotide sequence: TGTGCCAGCAGCTTAGTACTAAACACTGAAGCTTTCTTT. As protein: CASSLVLNTEAFF. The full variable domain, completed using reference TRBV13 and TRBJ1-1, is AAGVIQSPRHLIKEKRETATLKCYPIPRHDTVYWYQQGPGQDPQFLISFYEKMQSDKGSIPDRFSAQQFSDYHSELNMSSLELGDSALYFCASSLVLNTEAFFGQGTRLTVV.

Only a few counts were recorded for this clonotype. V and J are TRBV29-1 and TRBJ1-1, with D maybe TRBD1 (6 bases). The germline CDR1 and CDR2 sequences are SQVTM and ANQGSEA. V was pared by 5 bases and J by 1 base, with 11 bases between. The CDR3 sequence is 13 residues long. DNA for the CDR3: TGCAGCGTTCTAGGAGGGGGGAACACTGAAGCTTTCTTT. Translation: CSVLGGGNTEAFF.

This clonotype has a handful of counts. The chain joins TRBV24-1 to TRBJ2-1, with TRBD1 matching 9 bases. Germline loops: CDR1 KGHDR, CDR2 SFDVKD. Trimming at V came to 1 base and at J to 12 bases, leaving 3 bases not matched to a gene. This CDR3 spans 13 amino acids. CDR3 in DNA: TGTGCCACCAGTGATTTTGGGACAGGGCTGCAGTTCTTC. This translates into CATSDFGTGLQFF.

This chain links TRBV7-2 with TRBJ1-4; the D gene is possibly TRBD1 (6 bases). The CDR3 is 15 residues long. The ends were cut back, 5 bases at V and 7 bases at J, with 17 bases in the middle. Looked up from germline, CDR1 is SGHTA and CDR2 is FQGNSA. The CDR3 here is CASSTTTGRGEKLFF. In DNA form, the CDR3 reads TGTGCCAGCAGCACAACAACAGGGAGAGGTGAAAAACTGTTTTTT.

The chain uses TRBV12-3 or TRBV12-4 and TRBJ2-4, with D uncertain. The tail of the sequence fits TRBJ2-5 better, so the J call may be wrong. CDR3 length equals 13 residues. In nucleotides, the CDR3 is TGTGCCAGCAGGTTGGGGAACGGAGAGACCCAGTACTTC. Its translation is CASRLGNGETQYF.

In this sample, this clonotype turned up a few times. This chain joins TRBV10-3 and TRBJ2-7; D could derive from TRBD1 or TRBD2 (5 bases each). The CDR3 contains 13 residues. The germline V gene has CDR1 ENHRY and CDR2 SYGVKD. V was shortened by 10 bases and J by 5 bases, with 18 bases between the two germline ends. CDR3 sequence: CATDREGIHEQYF. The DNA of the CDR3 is TGTGCCACTGACCGAGAGGGGATCCACGAGCAGTACTTC.

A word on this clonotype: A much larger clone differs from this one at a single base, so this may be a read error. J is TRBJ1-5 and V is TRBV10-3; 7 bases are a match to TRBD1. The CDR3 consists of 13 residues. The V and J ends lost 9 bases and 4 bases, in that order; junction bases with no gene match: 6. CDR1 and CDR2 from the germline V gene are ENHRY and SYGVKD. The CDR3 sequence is CAIGTVFNQPQHF. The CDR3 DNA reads TGTGCCATAGGGACAGTGTTTAATCAGCCCCAGCATTTT.

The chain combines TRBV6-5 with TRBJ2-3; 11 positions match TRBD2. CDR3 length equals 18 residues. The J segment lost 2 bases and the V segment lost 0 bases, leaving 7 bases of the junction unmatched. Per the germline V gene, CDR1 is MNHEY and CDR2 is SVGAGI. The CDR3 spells CASSYSVLAGGPTDTQYF. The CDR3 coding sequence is TGTGCCAGCAGTTACTCCGTCCTAGCGGGGGGACCCACAGATACGCAGTATTTT.

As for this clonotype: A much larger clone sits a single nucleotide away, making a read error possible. CDR3 nucleotide sequence: TGCAGCGTTGACGGGGTCTATGGCTACACCTTC. This translates into CSVDGVYGYTF. The chain carries TRBV29-1 and TRBJ1-2; D not resolved. V lost 3 bases to trimming and J lost 4 bases, with 6 bases between them. Looked up from germline, CDR1 is SQVTM and CDR2 is ANQGSEA. The CDR3 is 11 residues long. Looking up the rest from reference TRBV29-1 and TRBJ1-2 gives the full variable domain: SAVISQKPSRDICQRGTSLTIQCQVDSQVTMMFWYRQQPGQSLTLIATANQGSEATYESGFVIDKFPISRPNLTFSTLTVSNMSPEDSSIYLCSVDGVYGYTFGSGTRLTVV.

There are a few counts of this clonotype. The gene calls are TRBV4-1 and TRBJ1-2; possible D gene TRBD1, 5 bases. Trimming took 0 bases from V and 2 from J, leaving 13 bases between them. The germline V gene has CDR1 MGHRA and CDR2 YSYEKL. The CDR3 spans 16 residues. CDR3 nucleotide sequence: TGCGCCAGCAGCCAAGATGTGGTGGGGCCGAACTATGGCTACACCTTC. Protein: CASSQDVVGPNYGYTF.

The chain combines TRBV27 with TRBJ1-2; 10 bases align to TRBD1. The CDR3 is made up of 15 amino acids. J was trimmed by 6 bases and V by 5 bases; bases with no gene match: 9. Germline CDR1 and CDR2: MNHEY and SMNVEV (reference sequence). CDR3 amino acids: CASSPPDRGRDGYTF. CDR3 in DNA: TGTGCCAGCAGTCCCCCTGACAGGGGGCGGGATGGCTACACCTTC.

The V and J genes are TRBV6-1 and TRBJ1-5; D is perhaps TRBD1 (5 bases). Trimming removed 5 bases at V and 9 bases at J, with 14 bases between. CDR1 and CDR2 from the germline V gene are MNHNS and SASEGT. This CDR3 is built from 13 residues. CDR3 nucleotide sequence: TGTGCCAGCAGTCCCCAGGGCTCCCGGCCCCAGCATTTT. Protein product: CASSPQGSRPQHF.

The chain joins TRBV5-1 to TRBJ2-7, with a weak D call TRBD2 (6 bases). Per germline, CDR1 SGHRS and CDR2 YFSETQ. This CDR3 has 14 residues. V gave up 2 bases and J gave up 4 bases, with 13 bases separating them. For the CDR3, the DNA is TGCGCCAGCAGCTTCGAGTGGGGGGATTACGAGCAGTACTTC. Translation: CASSFEWGDYEQYF.

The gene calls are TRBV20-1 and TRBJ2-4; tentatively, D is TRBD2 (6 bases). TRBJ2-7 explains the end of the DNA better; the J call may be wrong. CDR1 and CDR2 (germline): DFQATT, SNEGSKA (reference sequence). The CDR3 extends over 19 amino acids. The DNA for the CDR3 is TGCAGTGCTAGCCCCTTTCGTCGGGACGTCGGAGGGCCATTTTACGAGCAGTACTTC. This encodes CSASPFRRDVGGPFYEQYF.

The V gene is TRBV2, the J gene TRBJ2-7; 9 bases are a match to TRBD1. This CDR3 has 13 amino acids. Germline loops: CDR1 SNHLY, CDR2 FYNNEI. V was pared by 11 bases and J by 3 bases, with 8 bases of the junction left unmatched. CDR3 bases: TGTGCCCATCTAAGGACAGGGGACTACGAGCAGTACTTC. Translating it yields CAHLRTGDYEQYF.

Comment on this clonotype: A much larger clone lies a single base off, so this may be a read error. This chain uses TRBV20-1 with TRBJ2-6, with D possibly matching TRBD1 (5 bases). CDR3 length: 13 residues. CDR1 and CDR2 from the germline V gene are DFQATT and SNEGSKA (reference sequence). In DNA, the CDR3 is TGCAGTGCACTCAGCTCTGGGGCCGACGTCCTGACTTTC. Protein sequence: CSALSSGADVLTF.

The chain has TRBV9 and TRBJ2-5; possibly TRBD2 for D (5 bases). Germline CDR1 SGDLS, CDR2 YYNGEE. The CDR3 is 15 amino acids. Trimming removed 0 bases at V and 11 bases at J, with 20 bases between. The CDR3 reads CASSVGASPYNEQYF. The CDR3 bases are TGTGCCAGCAGCGTAGGGGCTAGCCCTTACAATGAGCAGTACTTC.

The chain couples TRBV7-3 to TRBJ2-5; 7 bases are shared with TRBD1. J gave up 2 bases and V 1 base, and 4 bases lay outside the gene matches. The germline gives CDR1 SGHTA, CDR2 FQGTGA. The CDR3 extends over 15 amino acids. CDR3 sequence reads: CASSLNRGHQETQYF. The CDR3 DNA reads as TGTGCCAGCAGCTTAAATAGGGGGCATCAAGAGACCCAGTACTTC.

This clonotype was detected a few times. The CDR3 DNA is TGCGCCAGCAGCTTGGCCTTCGACTTCACAGATACGCAGTATTTT. This sequence encodes CASSLAFDFTDTQYF. The V and J genes are TRBV5-1 and TRBJ2-3; D is unresolved. The CDR3 consists of 15 residues. Deletions cut 0 bases from V and 2 bases from J, with 10 bases between. Germline V gene lookup returns CDR1 SGHRS and CDR2 YFSETQ.

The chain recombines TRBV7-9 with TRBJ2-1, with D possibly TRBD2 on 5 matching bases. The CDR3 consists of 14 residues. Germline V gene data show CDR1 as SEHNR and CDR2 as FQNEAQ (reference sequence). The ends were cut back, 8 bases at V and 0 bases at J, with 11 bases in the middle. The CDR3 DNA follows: TGTGCCAGCGGACTGACCAGCTCCTACAATGAGCAGTTCTTC. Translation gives CASGLTSSYNEQFF.

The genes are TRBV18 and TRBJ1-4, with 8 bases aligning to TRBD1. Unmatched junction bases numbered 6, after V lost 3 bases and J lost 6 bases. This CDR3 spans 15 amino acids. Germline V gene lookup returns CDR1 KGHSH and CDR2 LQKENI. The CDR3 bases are TGTGCCAGCTCACCTCGACAGGGGAAGGATGAAAAACTGTTTTTT. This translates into CASSPRQGKDEKLFF. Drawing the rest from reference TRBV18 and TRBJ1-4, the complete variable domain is NAGVMQNPRHLVRRRGQEARLRCSPMKGHSHVYWYRQLPEEGLKFMVYLQKENIIDESGMPKERFSAEFPKEGPSILRIQQVVRGDSAAYFCASSPRQGKDEKLFFGSGTQLSVL.

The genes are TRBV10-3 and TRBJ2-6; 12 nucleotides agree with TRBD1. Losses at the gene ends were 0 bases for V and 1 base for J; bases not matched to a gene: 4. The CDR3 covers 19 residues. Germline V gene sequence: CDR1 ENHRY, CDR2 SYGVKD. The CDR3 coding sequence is TGTGCCATCAGTGAGTCGATGGGACAGGGGGCTTCTGGGGCCAACGTCCTGACTTTC. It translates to CAISESMGQGASGANVLTF.

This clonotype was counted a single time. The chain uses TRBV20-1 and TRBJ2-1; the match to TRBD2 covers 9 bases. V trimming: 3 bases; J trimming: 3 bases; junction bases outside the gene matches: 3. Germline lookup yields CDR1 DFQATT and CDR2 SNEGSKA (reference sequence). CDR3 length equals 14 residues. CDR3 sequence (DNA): TGCAGTGCTAGTGCGGGGGGGGGCTACAATGAGCAGTTCTTC. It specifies CSASAGGGYNEQFF.

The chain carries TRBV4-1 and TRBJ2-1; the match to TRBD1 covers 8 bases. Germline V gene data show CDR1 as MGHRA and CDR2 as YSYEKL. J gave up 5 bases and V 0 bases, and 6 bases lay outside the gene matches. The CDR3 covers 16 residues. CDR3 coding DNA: TGCGCCAGCAGCCAAGAAAGACAGGGGAGGCACAATGAGCAGTTCTTC. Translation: CASSQERQGRHNEQFF.

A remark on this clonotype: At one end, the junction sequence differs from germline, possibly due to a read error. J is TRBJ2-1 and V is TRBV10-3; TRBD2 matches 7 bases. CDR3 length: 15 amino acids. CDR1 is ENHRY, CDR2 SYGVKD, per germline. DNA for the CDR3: TGTGCCATCAGTGAGGCACCGGCCGGGGGGAATGAGCAGCTCTTC. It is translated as CAISEAPAGGNEQLF.

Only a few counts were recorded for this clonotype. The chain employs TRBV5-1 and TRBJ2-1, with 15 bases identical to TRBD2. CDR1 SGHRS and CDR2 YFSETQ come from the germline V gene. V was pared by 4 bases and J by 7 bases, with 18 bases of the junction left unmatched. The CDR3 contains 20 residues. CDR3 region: CASSNPNQQGLAGGQNEQFF. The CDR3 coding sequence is TGCGCCAGCAGCAACCCAAATCAGCAAGGACTAGCGGGGGGGCAGAATGAGCAGTTCTTC.